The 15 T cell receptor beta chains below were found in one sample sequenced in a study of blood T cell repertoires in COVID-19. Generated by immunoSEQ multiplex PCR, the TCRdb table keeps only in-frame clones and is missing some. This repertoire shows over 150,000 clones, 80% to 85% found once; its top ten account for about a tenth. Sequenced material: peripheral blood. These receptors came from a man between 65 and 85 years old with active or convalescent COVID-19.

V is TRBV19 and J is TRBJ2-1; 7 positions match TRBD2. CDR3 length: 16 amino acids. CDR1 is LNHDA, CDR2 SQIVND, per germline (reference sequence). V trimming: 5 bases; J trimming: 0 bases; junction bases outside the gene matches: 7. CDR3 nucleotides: TGTGCCAGTAGTCCCGGGCGGGAGAACTCCTACAATGAGCAGTTCTTC. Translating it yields CASSPGRENSYNEQFF.

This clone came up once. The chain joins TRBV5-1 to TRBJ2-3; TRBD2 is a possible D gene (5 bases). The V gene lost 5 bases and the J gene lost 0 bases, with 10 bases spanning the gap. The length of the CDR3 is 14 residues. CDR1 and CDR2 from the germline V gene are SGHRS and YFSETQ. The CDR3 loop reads CASRRTGSTDTQYF. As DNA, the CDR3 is TGCGCCAGCAGGAGGACGGGGAGCACAGATACGCAGTATTTT.

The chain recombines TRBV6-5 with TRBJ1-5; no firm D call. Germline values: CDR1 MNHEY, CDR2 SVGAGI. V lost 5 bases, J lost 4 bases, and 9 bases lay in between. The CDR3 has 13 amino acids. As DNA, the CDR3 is TGTGCCAGCAGTCGGGTCGAGAATCAGCCCCAGCATTTT. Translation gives CASSRVENQPQHF.

CDR3 in amino acids: CASSFPQETQYF. CDR3 nucleotides: TGTGCCAGCAGCTTTCCTCAAGAGACCCAGTACTTC. The chain recombines TRBV5-5 with TRBJ2-5, with D unclear. The germline gives CDR1 SGHKS, CDR2 YYEKEE (reference sequence). Trimming took off 2 bases at V and 2 bases at J, with 4 bases between the two ends. CDR3 size: 12 residues. Together with reference TRBV5-5 and TRBJ2-5, the CDR3 gives the full variable domain: DAGVTQSPTHLIKTRGQQVTLRCSPISGHKSVSWYQQVLGQGPQFIFQYYEKEERGRGNFPDRFSARQFPNYSSELNVNALLLGDSALYLCASSFPQETQYFGPGTRLLVL.

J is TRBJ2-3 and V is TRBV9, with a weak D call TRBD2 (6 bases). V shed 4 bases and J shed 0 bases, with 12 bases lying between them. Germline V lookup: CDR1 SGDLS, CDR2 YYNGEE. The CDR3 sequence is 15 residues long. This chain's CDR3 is CASSRAGPSTDTQYF. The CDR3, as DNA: TGTGCCAGCAGCCGAGCGGGTCCTAGCACAGATACGCAGTATTTT. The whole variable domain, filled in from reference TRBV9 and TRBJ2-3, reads DSGVTQTPKHLITATGQRVTLRCSPRSGDLSVYWYQQSLDQGLQFLIQYYNGEERAKGNILERFSAQQFPDLHSELNLSSLELGDSALYFCASSRAGPSTDTQYFGPGTRLTVL.

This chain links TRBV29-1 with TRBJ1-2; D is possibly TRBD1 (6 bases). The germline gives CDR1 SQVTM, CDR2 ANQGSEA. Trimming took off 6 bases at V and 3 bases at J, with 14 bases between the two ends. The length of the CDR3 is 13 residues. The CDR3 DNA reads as TGCAGCGTGGTAGGCGGACAGCACTATGGCTACACCTTC. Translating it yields CSVVGGQHYGYTF.

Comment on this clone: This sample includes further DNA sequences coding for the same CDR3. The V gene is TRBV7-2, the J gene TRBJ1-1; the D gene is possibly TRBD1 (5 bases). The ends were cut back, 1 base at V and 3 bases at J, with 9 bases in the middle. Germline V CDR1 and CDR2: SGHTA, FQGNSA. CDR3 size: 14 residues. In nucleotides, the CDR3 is TGTGCCAGCAGCTTAGTAGGGGCCGACACTGAAGCTTTCTTT. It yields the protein CASSLVGADTEAFF.

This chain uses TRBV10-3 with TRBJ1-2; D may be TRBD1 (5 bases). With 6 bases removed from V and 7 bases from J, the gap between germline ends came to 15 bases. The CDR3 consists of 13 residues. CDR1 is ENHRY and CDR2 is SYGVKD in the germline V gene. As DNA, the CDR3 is TGTGCCATCAGCCGGGACCGCGGGGGTGGCTACACCTTC. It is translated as CAISRDRGGGYTF.

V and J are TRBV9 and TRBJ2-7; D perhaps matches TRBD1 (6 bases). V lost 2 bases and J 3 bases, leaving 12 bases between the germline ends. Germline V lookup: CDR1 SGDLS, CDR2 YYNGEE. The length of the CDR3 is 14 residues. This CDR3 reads CASSVNRDNYEQYF. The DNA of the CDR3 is TGTGCCAGCAGCGTCAACCGGGACAACTACGAGCAGTACTTC.

The DNA for the CDR3 is TGCGCCAGCAGCCAAGTTCCGGGTACCCAAGAGACCCAGTACTTC. It encodes CASSQVPGTQETQYF. The chain has TRBV4-1 and TRBJ2-5, with D unclear. Deletions cut 1 base from V and 1 base from J, with 10 bases between. This CDR3 is 15 amino acids long. The germline CDR1 and CDR2 sequences are MGHRA and YSYEKL.

The CDR3 DNA is TGTGCCAGCAGCCAAGACCCCCCGAGCTCCTACAATGAGCAGTTCTTC. Translation: CASSQDPPSSYNEQFF. The genes are TRBV3-1 (or the pseudogene TRBV3-2) and TRBJ2-1; D call uncertain. CDR1 and CDR2 from the germline V gene are LGHDT and YNNKEL (reference sequence). Trimming stripped 0 bases from V and 0 bases from J, with 9 bases between. The CDR3 extends over 16 amino acids.

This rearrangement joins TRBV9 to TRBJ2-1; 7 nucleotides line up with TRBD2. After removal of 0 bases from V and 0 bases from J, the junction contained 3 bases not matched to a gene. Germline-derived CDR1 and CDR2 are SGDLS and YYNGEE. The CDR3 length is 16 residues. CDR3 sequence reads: CASSVGGGDSYNEQFF. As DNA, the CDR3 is TGTGCCAGCAGCGTAGGCGGGGGAGACTCCTACAATGAGCAGTTCTTC.

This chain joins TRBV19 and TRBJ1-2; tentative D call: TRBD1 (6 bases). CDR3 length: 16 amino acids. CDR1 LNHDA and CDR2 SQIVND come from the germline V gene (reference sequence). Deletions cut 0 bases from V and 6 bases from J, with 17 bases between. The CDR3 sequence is CASSIDPTHRADGYTF. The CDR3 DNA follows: TGTGCCAGTAGTATAGATCCTACGCACAGGGCCGATGGCTACACCTTC.

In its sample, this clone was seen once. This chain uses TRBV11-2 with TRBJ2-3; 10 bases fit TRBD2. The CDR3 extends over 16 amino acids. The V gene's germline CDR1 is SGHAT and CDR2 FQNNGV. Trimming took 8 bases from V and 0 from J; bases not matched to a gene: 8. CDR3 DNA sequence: TGTGCCAGCCTCTACGGACTAGCGGCTAGCACAGATACGCAGTATTTT. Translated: CASLYGLAASTDTQYF.

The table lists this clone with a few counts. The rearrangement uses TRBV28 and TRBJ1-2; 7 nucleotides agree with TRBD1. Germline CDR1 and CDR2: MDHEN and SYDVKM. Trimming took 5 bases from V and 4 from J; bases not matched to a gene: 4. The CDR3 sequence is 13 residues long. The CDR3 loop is CASSRDSLYGYTF. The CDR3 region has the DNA TGTGCCAGCAGTAGGGACAGCCTCTATGGCTACACCTTC.